The text below deals with one T cell receptor (beta chain). A much larger clone differs from this one at a single base, so this may be a read error. As the CDR3 is not closed by the conserved phenylalanine or tryptophan, this likely results from a read error. Time point given: newly diagnosed GD, antithyroid drugs for less than 3 months. Making the TCR library involved RNA that had been extracted from PBMCs. The sample is drawn from a study of regulatory T cells in long-lasting Graves disease. Arm-PCR of CDR3 regions and iRepertoire HTBI primers were the basis on which TCR beta libraries were built. A single record per CDR3 protein comes from TCRdb applying MiXCR to the multiplex PCR reads. The sample includes about 450,000 distinct CDR3 sequences, about a sixth of them seen just once. These same records also appear under a second study, on T cells in Graves' hyperthyroidism and ophthalmopathy. According to that study: The TCR CDR3 was amplified in a first-round RT-PCR using the HTBI primer set.

Sample: peripheral blood mononuclear cells (PBMCs), taken at new diagnosis, from a patient treated with antithyroid drugs. The source of this sequence is a woman in her twenties or thirties with Graves disease.

In nucleotides, the CDR3 is TGTGCCAGCCAAGGAAGCGTTGGGAGTTCAGATACGCAGTATCTT. It is translated as CASQGSVGSSDTQYL. The V call is TRBV6-1, the J call TRBJ2-3, with a possible D match to TRBD2 (5 bases). The germline V gene encodes CDR1 MNHNS and CDR2 SASEGT. Deletions cut 8 bases from V and 4 bases from J, with 19 bases between. The CDR3 sequence is 15 residues long.